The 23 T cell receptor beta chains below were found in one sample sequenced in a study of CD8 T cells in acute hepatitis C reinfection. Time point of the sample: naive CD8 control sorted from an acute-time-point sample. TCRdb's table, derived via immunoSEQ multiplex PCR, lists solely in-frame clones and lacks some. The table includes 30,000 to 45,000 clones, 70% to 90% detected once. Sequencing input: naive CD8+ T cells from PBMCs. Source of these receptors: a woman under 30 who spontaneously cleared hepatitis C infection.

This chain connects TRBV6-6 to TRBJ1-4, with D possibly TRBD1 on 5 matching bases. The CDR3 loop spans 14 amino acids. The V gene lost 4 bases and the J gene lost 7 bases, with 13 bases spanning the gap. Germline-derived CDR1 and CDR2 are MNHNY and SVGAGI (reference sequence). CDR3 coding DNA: TGTGCCAGCAGTTCCTGGGGGGTCGGTGAAAAACTGTTTTTT. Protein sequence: CASSSWGVGEKLFF.

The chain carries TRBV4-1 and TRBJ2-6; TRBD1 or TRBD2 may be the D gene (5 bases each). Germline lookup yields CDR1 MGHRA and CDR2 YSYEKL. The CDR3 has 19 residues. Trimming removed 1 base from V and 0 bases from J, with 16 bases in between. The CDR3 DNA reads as TGCGCCAGCAGCCAAGCGGGACGGAGAATAAGCTCTGGGGCCAACGTCCTGACTTTC. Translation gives CASSQAGRRISSGANVLTF.

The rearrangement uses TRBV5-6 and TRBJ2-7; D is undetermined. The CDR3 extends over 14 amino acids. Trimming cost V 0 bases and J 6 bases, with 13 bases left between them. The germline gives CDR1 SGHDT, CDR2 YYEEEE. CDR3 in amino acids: CASSLVKGVREQYF. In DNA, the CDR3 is TGTGCCAGCAGCTTGGTAAAGGGCGTCCGCGAGCAGTACTTC.

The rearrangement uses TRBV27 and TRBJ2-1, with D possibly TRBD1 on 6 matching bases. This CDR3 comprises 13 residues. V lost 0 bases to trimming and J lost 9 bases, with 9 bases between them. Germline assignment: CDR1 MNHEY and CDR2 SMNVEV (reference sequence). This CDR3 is CASSLSVRGEQFF. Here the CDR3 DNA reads TGTGCCAGCAGTTTATCGGTCAGGGGTGAGCAGTTCTTC.

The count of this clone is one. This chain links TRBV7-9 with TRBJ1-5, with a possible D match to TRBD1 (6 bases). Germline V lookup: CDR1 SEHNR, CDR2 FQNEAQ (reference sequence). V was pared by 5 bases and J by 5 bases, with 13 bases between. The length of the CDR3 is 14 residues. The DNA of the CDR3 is TGTGCCAGCAGCGCTTCAGGGGACTATCAGCCCCAGCATTTT. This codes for CASSASGDYQPQHF.

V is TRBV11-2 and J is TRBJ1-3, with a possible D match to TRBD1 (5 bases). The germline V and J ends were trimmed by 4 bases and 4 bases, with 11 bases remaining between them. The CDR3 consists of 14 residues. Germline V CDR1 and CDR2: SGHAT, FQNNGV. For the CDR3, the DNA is TGTGCCAGCAGCTCGACAGTAATCGGAAACACCATATATTTT. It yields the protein CASSSTVIGNTIYF.

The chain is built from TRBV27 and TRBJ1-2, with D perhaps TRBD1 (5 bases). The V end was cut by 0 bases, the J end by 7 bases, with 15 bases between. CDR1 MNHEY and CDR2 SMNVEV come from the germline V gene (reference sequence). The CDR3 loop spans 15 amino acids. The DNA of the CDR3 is TGTGCCAGCAGTTTATCGGCGGGGGACGTTGGTGGCTACACCTTC. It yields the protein CASSLSAGDVGGYTF.

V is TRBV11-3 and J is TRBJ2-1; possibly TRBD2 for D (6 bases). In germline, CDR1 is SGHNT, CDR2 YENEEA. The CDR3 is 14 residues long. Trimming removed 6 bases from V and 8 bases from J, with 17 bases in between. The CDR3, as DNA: TGTGCCAGCAGTTCCCCGGCGGGGAACGATGAGCAGTTCTTC. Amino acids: CASSSPAGNDEQFF.

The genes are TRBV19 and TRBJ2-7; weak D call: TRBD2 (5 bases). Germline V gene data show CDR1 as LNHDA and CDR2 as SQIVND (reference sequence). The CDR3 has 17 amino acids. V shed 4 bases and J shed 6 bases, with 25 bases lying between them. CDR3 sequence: CASSTHFNPLAGPEQYF. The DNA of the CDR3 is TGTGCCAGTAGTACCCATTTTAATCCCCTTGCGGGCCCCGAGCAGTACTTC.

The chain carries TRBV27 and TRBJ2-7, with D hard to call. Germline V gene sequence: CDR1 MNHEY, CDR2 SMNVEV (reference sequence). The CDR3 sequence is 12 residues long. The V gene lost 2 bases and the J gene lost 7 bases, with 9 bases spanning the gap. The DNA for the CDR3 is TGTGCCAGCAGTTTAGTCCCTTGGGAGCAGTACTTC. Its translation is CASSLVPWEQYF.

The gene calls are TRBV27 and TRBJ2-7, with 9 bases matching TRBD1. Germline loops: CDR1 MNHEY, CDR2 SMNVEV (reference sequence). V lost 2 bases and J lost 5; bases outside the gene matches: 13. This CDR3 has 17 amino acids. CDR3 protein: CASSLRNYGTGRNEQYF. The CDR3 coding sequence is TGTGCCAGCAGTTTAAGGAATTACGGGACAGGGAGGAACGAGCAGTACTTC.

This CDR3 is CASSLDPPSVTSSGEQFF. The CDR3 DNA is TGTGCCAGCAGCTTAGATCCCCCCAGCGTTACGTCATCGGGTGAGCAGTTCTTC. The chain carries TRBV11-2 and TRBJ2-1; D remains ambiguous. V was shortened by 0 bases and J by 9 bases, with 24 bases between the two germline ends. This CDR3 spans 18 amino acids. Looked up from germline, CDR1 is SGHAT and CDR2 is FQNNGV.

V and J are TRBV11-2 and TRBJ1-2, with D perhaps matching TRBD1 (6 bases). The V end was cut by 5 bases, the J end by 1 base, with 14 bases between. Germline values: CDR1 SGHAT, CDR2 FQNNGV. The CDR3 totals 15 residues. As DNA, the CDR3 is TGTGCCAGCAGCCTACCACAGGGTTTTAACTATGGCTACACCTTC. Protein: CASSLPQGFNYGYTF.

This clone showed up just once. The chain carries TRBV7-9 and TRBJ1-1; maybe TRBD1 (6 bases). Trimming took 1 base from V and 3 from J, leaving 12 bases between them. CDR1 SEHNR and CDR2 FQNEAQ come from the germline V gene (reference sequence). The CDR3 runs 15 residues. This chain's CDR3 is CASSLVGAGYTEAFF. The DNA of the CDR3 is TGTGCCAGCAGCTTAGTGGGGGCGGGCTACACTGAAGCTTTCTTT.

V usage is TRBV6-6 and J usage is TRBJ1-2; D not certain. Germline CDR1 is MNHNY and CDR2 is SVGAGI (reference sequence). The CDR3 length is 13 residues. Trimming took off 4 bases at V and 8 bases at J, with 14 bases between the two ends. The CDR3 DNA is TGTGCCAGCAGTTTCCGGACGGTTTGGGGCTACACCTTC. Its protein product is CASSFRTVWGYTF.

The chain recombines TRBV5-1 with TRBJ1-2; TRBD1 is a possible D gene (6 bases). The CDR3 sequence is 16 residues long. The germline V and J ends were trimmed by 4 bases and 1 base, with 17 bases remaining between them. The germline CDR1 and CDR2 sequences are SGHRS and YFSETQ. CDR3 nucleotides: TGCGCCAGCAGCGGACCTACAGGGACCAATAACTATGGCTACACCTTC. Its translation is CASSGPTGTNNYGYTF.

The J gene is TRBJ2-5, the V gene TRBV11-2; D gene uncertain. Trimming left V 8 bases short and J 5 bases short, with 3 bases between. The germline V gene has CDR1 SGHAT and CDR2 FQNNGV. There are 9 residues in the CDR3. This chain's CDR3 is CASDETQYF. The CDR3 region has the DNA TGTGCCAGCGACGAGACCCAGTACTTC.

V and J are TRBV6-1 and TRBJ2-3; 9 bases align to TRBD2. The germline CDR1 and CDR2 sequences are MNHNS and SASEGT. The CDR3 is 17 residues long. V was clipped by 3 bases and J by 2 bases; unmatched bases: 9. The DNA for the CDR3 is TGTGCCAGCAGTGATATTCTAGCGGGGCTAGACACAGATACGCAGTATTTT. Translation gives CASSDILAGLDTDTQYF.

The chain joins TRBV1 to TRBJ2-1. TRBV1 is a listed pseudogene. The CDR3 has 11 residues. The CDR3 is CTSSQTNEQFF. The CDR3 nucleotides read TGCACCAGCAGCCAGACGAATGAGCAGTTCTTC.

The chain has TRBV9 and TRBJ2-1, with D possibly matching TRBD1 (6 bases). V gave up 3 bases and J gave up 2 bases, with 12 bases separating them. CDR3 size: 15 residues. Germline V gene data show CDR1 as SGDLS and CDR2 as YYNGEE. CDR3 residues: CASSGGQGPYNEQFF. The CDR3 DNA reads TGTGCCAGCAGCGGAGGCCAGGGGCCCTACAATGAGCAGTTCTTC.

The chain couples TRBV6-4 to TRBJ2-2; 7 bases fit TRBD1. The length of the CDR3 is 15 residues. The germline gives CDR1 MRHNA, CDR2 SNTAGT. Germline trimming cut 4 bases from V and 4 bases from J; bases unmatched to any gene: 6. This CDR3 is CASSARQGPTGELFF. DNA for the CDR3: TGTGCCAGCAGTGCGCGACAGGGTCCCACCGGGGAGCTGTTTTTT.

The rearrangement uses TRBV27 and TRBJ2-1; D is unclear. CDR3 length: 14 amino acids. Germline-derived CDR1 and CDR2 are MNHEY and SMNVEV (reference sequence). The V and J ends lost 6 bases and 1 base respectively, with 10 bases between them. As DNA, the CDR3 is TGTGCCAGCAGCCTAACGGGTTCCTACAATGAGCAGTTCTTC. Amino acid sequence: CASSLTGSYNEQFF.

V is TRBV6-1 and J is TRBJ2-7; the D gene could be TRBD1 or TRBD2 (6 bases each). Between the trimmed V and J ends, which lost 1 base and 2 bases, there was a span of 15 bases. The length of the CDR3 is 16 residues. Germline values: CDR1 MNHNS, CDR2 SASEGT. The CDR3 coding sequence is TGTGCCAGCAGTGAAGGCGCGAGGGGGGCTGCCTACGAGCAGTACTTC. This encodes CASSEGARGAAYEQYF.